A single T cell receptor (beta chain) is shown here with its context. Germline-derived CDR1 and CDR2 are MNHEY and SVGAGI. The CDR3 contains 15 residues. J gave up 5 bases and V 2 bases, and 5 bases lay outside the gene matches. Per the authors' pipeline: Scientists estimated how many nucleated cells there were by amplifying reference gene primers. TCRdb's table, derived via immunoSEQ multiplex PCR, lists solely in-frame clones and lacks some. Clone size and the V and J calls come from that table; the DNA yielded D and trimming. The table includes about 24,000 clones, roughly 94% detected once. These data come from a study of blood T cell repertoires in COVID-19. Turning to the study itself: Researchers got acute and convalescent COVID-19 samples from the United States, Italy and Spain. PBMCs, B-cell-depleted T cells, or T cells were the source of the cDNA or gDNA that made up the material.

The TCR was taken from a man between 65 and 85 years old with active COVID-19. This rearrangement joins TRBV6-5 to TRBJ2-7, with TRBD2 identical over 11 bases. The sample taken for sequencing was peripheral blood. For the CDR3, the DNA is TGTGCCAGCAGTTACCTCGGACTAGCGGGTGACGAGCAGTACTTC. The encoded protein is CASSYLGLAGDEQYF.